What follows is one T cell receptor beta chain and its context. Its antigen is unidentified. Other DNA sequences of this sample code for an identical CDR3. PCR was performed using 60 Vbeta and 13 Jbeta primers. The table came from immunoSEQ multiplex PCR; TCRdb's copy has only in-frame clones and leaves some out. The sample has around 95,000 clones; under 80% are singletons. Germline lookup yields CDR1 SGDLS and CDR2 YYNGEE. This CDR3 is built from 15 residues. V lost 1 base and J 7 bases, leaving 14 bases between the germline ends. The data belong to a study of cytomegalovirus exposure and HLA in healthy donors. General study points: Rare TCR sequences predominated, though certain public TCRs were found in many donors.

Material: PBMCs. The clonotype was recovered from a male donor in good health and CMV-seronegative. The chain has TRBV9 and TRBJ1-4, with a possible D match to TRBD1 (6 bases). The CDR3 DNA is TGTGCCAGCAGCGTAACGGGGGGAGGGGGTGAAAAACTGTTTTTT. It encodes CASSVTGGGGEKLFF.